This is a list of T cell receptor beta chains from one sample in a study of OX40 agonist ivuxolimab in advanced cancers. TCRdb keeps only in-frame clones here, not all; method: immunoSEQ multiplex PCR. The sample holds about 73,000 clones; 80% to 95% are singletons and the top ten take less than 0.55%. The sample was CD4+ or CD8+ T cells sorted from blood, taken in a trial of the OX40 agonist ivuxolimab. The receptors here all came from an adult with an advanced solid tumor such as melanoma, head and neck, liver or kidney cancer. Each CDR3 is given with its conserved first and last residue. The order of the fields is D gene, J gene, V gene, clone size, CDR3 protein, CDR3 DNA. A D gene is named only where the DNA matches it firmly. Only part of the rows carry a size: once, few, many, or a class if the clone is expanded.

D gene: TRBD2
J gene: TRBJ2-5
V gene: TRBV4-3
clone size: -
CDR3 protein: CASSQGLAGGQETQYF
CDR3 DNA: TGCGCCAGCAGCCAAGGACTAGCGGGAGGGCAAGAGACCCAGTACTTC

D gene: TRBD2
J gene: TRBJ2-2
V gene: TRBV10-3
clone size: -
CDR3 protein: CAISEGTSGSTGELFF
CDR3 DNA: TGTGCCATCAGTGAGGGGACTAGCGGGAGCACCGGGGAGCTGTTTTTT

D gene: -
J gene: TRBJ1-4
V gene: TRBV5-1
clone size: -
CDR3 protein: CASSLEARAGEKLFF
CDR3 DNA: TGCGCCAGCAGCTTGGAGGCCAGGGCGGGTGAAAAACTGTTTTTT

D gene: -
J gene: TRBJ1-1
V gene: TRBV27
clone size: -
CDR3 protein: CASSLPGRTEAFF
CDR3 DNA: TGTGCCAGCAGTTTACCGGGTAGGACTGAAGCTTTCTTT

D gene: TRBD2
J gene: TRBJ2-1
V gene: TRBV6-5
clone size: -
CDR3 protein: CASSSLAAGGANEQFF
CDR3 DNA: TGTGCCAGCAGTTCCCTCGCGGCGGGAGGGGCCAATGAGCAGTTCTTC

D gene: -
J gene: TRBJ1-2
V gene: TRBV6-5
clone size: -
CDR3 protein: CASSYGLSNYGYTF
CDR3 DNA: TGTGCCAGCAGCTACGGTCTATCTAACTATGGCTACACCTTC

D gene: TRBD1
J gene: TRBJ1-2
V gene: TRBV4-3
clone size: -
CDR3 protein: CASSQSPQGNYGYTF
CDR3 DNA: TGCGCCAGCAGCCAAAGCCCACAGGGGAACTATGGCTACACCTTC

D gene: -
J gene: TRBJ2-1
V gene: TRBV21-1
clone size: -
CDR3 protein: CASSSHDSQLTSGAYNEQFF
CDR3 DNA: TGTGCCAGCAGCTCTCACGACAGCCAACTGACTAGCGGGGCATACAATGAGCAGTTCTTC

D gene: -
J gene: TRBJ2-7
V gene: TRBV10-3
clone size: -
CDR3 protein: CAISLRGPEQYF
CDR3 DNA: TGTGCCATCAGTCTCCGGGGGCCCGAGCAGTACTTC

D gene: -
J gene: TRBJ2-1
V gene: TRBV6-5
clone size: -
CDR3 protein: CASFRDSYNEQFF
CDR3 DNA: TGTGCCAGCTTCAGGGACTCGTACAATGAGCAGTTCTTC

D gene: TRBD1
J gene: TRBJ1-2
V gene: TRBV11-2
clone size: once
CDR3 protein: CASSSFRGQGESGYTF
CDR3 DNA: TGTGCCAGCAGCTCGTTTCGTGGACAGGGCGAGAGTGGCTACACCTTC

D gene: TRBD2
J gene: TRBJ2-7
V gene: TRBV7-9
clone size: -
CDR3 protein: CASSLVEGGRGNEQYF
CDR3 DNA: TGTGCCAGCAGCTTAGTAGAAGGAGGGAGGGGTAACGAGCAGTACTTC

D gene: TRBD2
J gene: TRBJ2-1
V gene: TRBV5-4
clone size: -
CDR3 protein: CASSLAGVSGMLF
CDR3 DNA: TGTGCCAGCAGCTTGGCCGGTGTTAGCGGGATGCTCTTC

D gene: TRBD2
J gene: TRBJ2-3
V gene: TRBV18
clone size: -
CDR3 protein: CASSPQGLGTDTQYF
CDR3 DNA: TGTGCCAGCTCACCACAGGGACTAGGGACAGATACGCAGTATTTT

D gene: TRBD1
J gene: TRBJ1-4
V gene: TRBV19
clone size: few
CDR3 protein: CASSMGQRGRREKLFF
CDR3 DNA: TGTGCCAGTAGTATGGGACAGAGGGGGCGTCGAGAAAAACTGTTTTTT

D gene: TRBD1
J gene: TRBJ1-4
V gene: TRBV4-1
clone size: -
CDR3 protein: CASSPRQGSLYATNEKLFF
CDR3 DNA: TGCGCCAGCAGCCCTCGACAGGGGTCCCTATATGCAACTAATGAAAAACTGTTTTTT

D gene: -
J gene: TRBJ2-1
V gene: TRBV20-1
clone size: -
CDR3 protein: CSAPYNEQFF
CDR3 DNA: TGCAGTGCGCCCTACAATGAGCAGTTCTTC

D gene: -
J gene: TRBJ1-3
V gene: TRBV5-1
clone size: once
CDR3 protein: CASSHRDTSSGNTIYF
CDR3 DNA: TGCGCCAGCAGCCACCGGGACACGAGCTCTGGAAACACCATATATTTT

D gene: TRBD1
J gene: TRBJ2-7
V gene: TRBV6-5
clone size: -
CDR3 protein: CASSYWDRDTYEQYF
CDR3 DNA: TGTGCCAGCAGTTACTGGGACAGGGATACCTACGAGCAGTACTTC

D gene: -
J gene: TRBJ1-2
V gene: TRBV10-2
clone size: -
CDR3 protein: CASSERGRAGYGYTF
CDR3 DNA: TGCGCCAGCAGTGAGCGCGGCAGGGCTGGCTATGGCTACACCTTC

D gene: TRBD1
J gene: TRBJ2-7
V gene: TRBV7-2
clone size: -
CDR3 protein: CASSPPGQGRYEQYF
CDR3 DNA: TGTGCCAGCAGCCCGCCGGGACAGGGCCGCTACGAGCAGTACTTC

D gene: -
J gene: TRBJ1-5
V gene: TRBV30
clone size: -
CDR3 protein: CAWSDAINQPQHF
CDR3 DNA: TGTGCCTGGAGTGACGCCATTAATCAGCCCCAGCATTTT

D gene: -
J gene: TRBJ2-1
V gene: TRBV6-4
clone size: -
CDR3 protein: CASKRDSSYNEQFF
CDR3 DNA: TGTGCCAGCAAACGGGACTCCTCCTACAATGAGCAGTTCTTC

D gene: -
J gene: TRBJ2-1
V gene: TRBV7-2
clone size: -
CDR3 protein: CASSAAGTRSSYNEQFF
CDR3 DNA: TGTGCCAGCAGCGCTGCCGGGACCCGATCGTCGTACAATGAGCAGTTCTTC

D gene: TRBD1
J gene: TRBJ1-1
V gene: TRBV6-5
clone size: -
CDR3 protein: CASSYRGRNTEAFF
CDR3 DNA: TGTGCCAGCAGTTACAGGGGGCGCAACACTGAAGCTTTCTTT

D gene: -
J gene: TRBJ2-7
V gene: TRBV27
clone size: -
CDR3 protein: CARRTPYEQYF
CDR3 DNA: TGTGCCAGGCGGACCCCCTACGAGCAGTACTTC

D gene: -
J gene: TRBJ2-3
V gene: TRBV2
clone size: -
CDR3 protein: CASSEGFGGSITDTQYF
CDR3 DNA: TGTGCCAGCAGTGAGGGTTTCGGGGGAAGTATTACAGATACGCAGTATTTT

D gene: -
J gene: TRBJ2-2
V gene: TRBV10-3
clone size: -
CDR3 protein: CAISESISTGELFF
CDR3 DNA: TGTGCCATCAGTGAGTCGATTTCCACCGGGGAGCTGTTTTTT

D gene: -
J gene: TRBJ1-2
V gene: TRBV19
clone size: once
CDR3 protein: CASSISRTVNYGYTF
CDR3 DNA: TGTGCCAGTAGTATAAGTAGGACAGTTAACTATGGCTACACCTTC

D gene: -
J gene: TRBJ2-1
V gene: TRBV11-3
clone size: -
CDR3 protein: CASSPNGVSEQFF
CDR3 DNA: TGTGCCAGCAGTCCAAATGGGGTTAGTGAGCAGTTCTTC

D gene: -
J gene: TRBJ1-1
V gene: TRBV19
clone size: few
CDR3 protein: CASKMWNTEAFF
CDR3 DNA: TGTGCCAGTAAGATGTGGAACACTGAAGCTTTCTTT

D gene: -
J gene: TRBJ2-1
V gene: TRBV19
clone size: -
CDR3 protein: CASTGLYNEQFF
CDR3 DNA: TGTGCCAGTACCGGGTTATACAATGAGCAGTTCTTC

D gene: TRBD1
J gene: TRBJ2-7
V gene: TRBV6-1
clone size: -
CDR3 protein: CASSVRTGFAEQYF
CDR3 DNA: TGTGCCAGCAGTGTCCGGACAGGGTTCGCCGAGCAGTACTTC

D gene: -
J gene: TRBJ2-1
V gene: TRBV7-2
clone size: -
CDR3 protein: CASRGGRGTAEQFF
CDR3 DNA: TGTGCCAGCAGGGGCGGCCGGGGGACAGCTGAGCAGTTCTTC

D gene: -
J gene: TRBJ1-3
V gene: TRBV30
clone size: -
CDR3 protein: CAWSAPRDDYSGNTIYF
CDR3 DNA: TGTGCCTGGAGTGCCCCCCGGGACGACTACTCTGGAAACACCATATATTTT

D gene: TRBD2
J gene: TRBJ2-1
V gene: TRBV11-2
clone size: once
CDR3 protein: CASSPPRTSGNNEQFF
CDR3 DNA: TGTGCCAGCAGCCCACCCCGGACTAGCGGTAACAATGAGCAGTTCTTC

D gene: -
J gene: TRBJ1-5
V gene: TRBV19
clone size: few
CDR3 protein: CATNLGAVNQPQHF
CDR3 DNA: TGTGCCACCAATCTAGGGGCAGTCAATCAGCCCCAGCATTTT

D gene: -
J gene: TRBJ2-7
V gene: TRBV7-2
clone size: -
CDR3 protein: CASSSSGNKFFEQYF
CDR3 DNA: TGTGCCAGCAGCTCCTCAGGGAATAAATTCTTCGAGCAGTACTTC

D gene: TRBD1
J gene: TRBJ1-4
V gene: TRBV23-1
clone size: once
CDR3 protein: CASSQARTGSGGATNEKLFF
CDR3 DNA: TGCGCCAGCAGTCAAGCCCGGACAGGGTCAGGAGGGGCAACTAATGAAAAACTGTTTTTT

D gene: -
J gene: TRBJ2-7
V gene: TRBV5-4
clone size: -
CDR3 protein: CASSPSLSGGGYEQYF
CDR3 DNA: TGTGCCAGCAGCCCGTCTTTGTCGGGGGGCGGATACGAGCAGTACTTC

D gene: TRBD1
J gene: TRBJ2-2
V gene: TRBV7-2
clone size: -
CDR3 protein: CASSWTGFTGELFF
CDR3 DNA: TGTGCCAGCAGCTGGACAGGGTTTACCGGGGAGCTGTTTTTT

D gene: TRBD1
J gene: TRBJ2-3
V gene: TRBV18
clone size: -
CDR3 protein: CASSPPGTGNTDTQYF
CDR3 DNA: TGTGCCAGCTCACCACCTGGGACAGGGAACACAGATACGCAGTATTTT

D gene: -
J gene: TRBJ1-1
V gene: TRBV18
clone size: -
CDR3 protein: CASSPPSKNTEAFF
CDR3 DNA: TGTGCCAGCTCACCACCCTCCAAGAACACTGAAGCTTTCTTT

D gene: -
J gene: TRBJ2-7
V gene: TRBV9
clone size: once
CDR3 protein: CASSVLDTLPLFTEQYF
CDR3 DNA: TGTGCCAGCAGCGTTTTAGACACCCTGCCCTTATTTACCGAGCAGTACTTC

D gene: -
J gene: TRBJ1-5
V gene: TRBV5-8
clone size: -
CDR3 protein: CASSLVLGSGQPQHF
CDR3 DNA: TGTGCCAGCAGCTTGGTGTTGGGCTCGGGTCAGCCCCAGCATTTT